These 21 T cell receptor beta chains share one sample of origin, sequenced in a study of beta chain features in type 1 diabetes. Of the isolated RNA, all was reverse transcribed, and so the sequenced material was expressed TCRB transcripts. Profiling relied on immunoSEQ multiplex PCR, and the TCRdb table lists in-frame clones only, not all of them. The table includes 680,000 or so clones, about a sixth detected once. Specimen: naive CD4+ T cells from blood. Receptor source: a man younger than 35 in good health.

This clone was detected a few times. The gene calls are TRBV4-3 and TRBJ2-3, with D unclear. The CDR3 loop spans 17 amino acids. Per germline, CDR1 LGHNA and CDR2 YSLEER. V was cut by 1 base and J by 0 bases, with 14 bases left in between. CDR3 DNA: TGCGCCAGCAGCCAAGGTTCTCCCATGGCTAGCACAGATACGCAGTATTTT. Translating it yields CASSQGSPMASTDTQYF.

This clone was counted only a few times. The V gene is TRBV10-3, the J gene TRBJ2-1; TRBD2 matches 14 bases. There are 18 residues in the CDR3. With 6 bases clipped from V and 4 bases from J, the junction kept 11 bases outside the gene matches. Germline CDR1 is ENHRY and CDR2 is SYGVKD. The CDR3: CAIRSHGGLAGGYNEQFF. CDR3 bases: TGTGCCATCAGGAGTCATGGAGGACTAGCGGGGGGTTACAATGAGCAGTTCTTC.

The rearrangement joins TRBV5-4 to TRBJ2-3, with unresolved D. The CDR3 has 16 amino acids. Germline loops: CDR1 SGHNT, CDR2 YYREEE (reference sequence). Deletions cut 6 bases from V and 4 bases from J, with 21 bases between. The CDR3 DNA follows: TGTGCCAGCACCCCTCATCAAACGGGCGGAGCAGATACGCAGTATTTT. As protein: CASTPHQTGGADTQYF.

The V call is TRBV9, the J call TRBJ1-2; 9 bases match TRBD1. Germline V lookup: CDR1 SGDLS, CDR2 YYNGEE. Unmatched junction bases numbered 5, after V lost 2 bases and J lost 0 bases. This CDR3 comprises 16 residues. The CDR3 region has the DNA TGTGCCAGCAGCGTTGGGACAGGGAACACTAACTATGGCTACACCTTC. It yields the protein CASSVGTGNTNYGYTF. The full variable domain, its missing parts supplied by reference TRBV9 and TRBJ1-2, is DSGVTQTPKHLITATGQRVTLRCSPRSGDLSVYWYQQSLDQGLQFLIQYYNGEERAKGNILERFSAQQFPDLHSELNLSSLELGDSALYFCASSVGTGNTNYGYTFGSGTRLTVV.

This clone occurred a few times. The chain has TRBV4-3 and TRBJ2-2; 11 bases are shared with TRBD1. Germline CDR1 and CDR2: LGHNA and YSLEER. The CDR3 is made up of 16 amino acids. The V and J ends lost 2 bases and 5 bases, in that order; junction bases with no gene match: 4. The CDR3 sequence is CASSQRTGGRTGELFF. CDR3 DNA: TGCGCCAGCAGCCAACGGACAGGGGGCCGGACCGGGGAGCTGTTTTTT.

The V call is TRBV7-6, the J call TRBJ2-4; 7 bases map to TRBD1. Germline values: CDR1 SGHVS, CDR2 FNYEAQ. The ends lost 3 bases at V and 0 bases at J; junction bases unmatched: 14. The CDR3 contains 19 residues. In DNA, the CDR3 is TGTGCCAGCAGCTTCGACAGGGTTGGGACCCTGGGAGCCAAAAACATTCAGTACTTC. Its protein product is CASSFDRVGTLGAKNIQYF.

The chain links TRBV7-9 to TRBJ2-7, with TRBD1 matching over 7 bases. The CDR3 totals 18 residues. Germline V CDR1 and CDR2: SEHNR, FQNEAQ (reference sequence). The V segment lost 0 bases and the J segment 5 bases; nucleotides outside the gene matches: 16. The CDR3 loop reads CASSLAGRSRQGSDEQYF. CDR3 nucleotide sequence: TGTGCCAGCAGCTTAGCGGGTAGGTCCAGACAGGGTTCGGACGAGCAGTACTTC.

This clone was counted only a few times. The V gene is TRBV15, the J gene TRBJ2-7; no definite D call. The CDR3 extends over 17 amino acids. Germline V gene data show CDR1 as LNHNV and CDR2 as YYDKDF (reference sequence). V shed 0 bases and J shed 6 bases, with 21 bases lying between them. The CDR3 reads CATSRDRTSTLVGEQYF. As DNA, the CDR3 is TGTGCCACCAGCAGAGATCGGACCTCGACGTTGGTCGGCGAGCAGTACTTC.

This clone was seen a handful of times. The chain recombines TRBV6-5 with TRBJ2-7; TRBD2 aligns across 13 bases. The CDR3 is 16 amino acids. The germline gives CDR1 MNHEY, CDR2 SVGAGI. V dropped 2 bases and J dropped 4; count of bases not matched to a gene: 5. As DNA, the CDR3 is TGTGCCAGCAGTTACACGACTAGCGGGGGGCGGTACGAGCAGTACTTC. Its translation: CASSYTTSGGRYEQYF.

The chain combines TRBV27 with TRBJ2-1, with D possibly TRBD2 on 6 matching bases. Per germline, CDR1 MNHEY and CDR2 SMNVEV (reference sequence). The CDR3 contains 12 residues. Between the trimmed V and J ends, which lost 5 bases and 12 bases, there was a span of 14 bases. CDR3 DNA: TGTGCCAGCAGTAGGGGACTCGATACGCAGTTCTTC. It codes for CASSRGLDTQFF.

V and J are TRBV15 and TRBJ1-5, with 10 bases aligning to TRBD1. CDR3 size: 16 residues. Trimming at V came to 3 bases and at J to 7 bases, leaving 9 bases not matched to a gene. CDR1 is LNHNV and CDR2 is YYDKDF in the germline V gene (reference sequence). CDR3 sequence: CATSRPPGQGYQPQHF. The CDR3 DNA sequence: TGTGCCACCAGCAGGCCCCCGGGACAGGGGTACCAGCCCCAGCATTTT.

The chain couples TRBV10-3 to TRBJ1-2, with 10 bases aligning to TRBD1. V gave up 4 bases and J gave up 6 bases; unmatched junction bases: 5. Germline V CDR1 and CDR2: ENHRY, SYGVKD. There are 14 residues in the CDR3. The CDR3 region has the DNA TGTGCCATCAGTGCGACAGGGGGCATAAATGGCTACACCTTC. Protein sequence: CAISATGGINGYTF.

This sequence joins TRBV19 and TRBJ2-1; 9 nucleotides line up with TRBD1. Germline trimming cut 6 bases from V and 4 bases from J; bases unmatched to any gene: 7. Germline V CDR1 and CDR2: LNHDA, SQIVND (reference sequence). The CDR3 length is 15 residues. The CDR3 nucleotides are TGTGCCAGTAGATCGGGACAGGGAAGGTACAATGAGCAGTTCTTC. It translates to CASRSGQGRYNEQFF. Filled out from reference TRBV19 and TRBJ2-1, the complete variable domain reads DGGITQSPKYLFRKEGQNVTLSCEQNLNHDAMYWYRQDPGQGLRLIYYSQIVNDFQKGDIAEGYSVSREKKESFPLTVTSAQKNPTAFYLCASRSGQGRYNEQFFGPGTRLTVL.

V and J are TRBV4-1 and TRBJ2-1; TRBD1 matches 8 bases. Trimming took 3 bases from V and 6 from J; bases not matched to a gene: 10. Germline-derived CDR1 and CDR2 are MGHRA and YSYEKL. This CDR3 is 16 amino acids long. CDR3 nucleotides: TGCGCCAGCAGCCAGCCAGGGACAGGAATCCGCAATGAGCAGTTCTTC. Its translation is CASSQPGTGIRNEQFF.

The chain couples TRBV30 to TRBJ2-5; D remains ambiguous. This CDR3 has 12 amino acids. Germline V gene data show CDR1 as GTSNPN and CDR2 as SVGIG (reference sequence). The V end was cut by 0 bases, the J end by 4 bases, with 6 bases between. As DNA, the CDR3 is TGTGCCTGGAGTGTACTTTTAGAGACCCAGTACTTC. This encodes CAWSVLLETQYF.

The CDR3 loop reads CASSRERGEQFF. The CDR3 nucleotides read TGCGCCAGCAGCCGGGAAAGGGGTGAGCAGTTCTTC. The rearrangement joins TRBV5-1 to TRBJ2-1; tentatively, D is TRBD1 or TRBD2 (5 bases each). Germline CDR1 and CDR2: SGHRS and YFSETQ. Trimming took off 4 bases at V and 9 bases at J, with 11 bases between the two ends. This CDR3 has 12 amino acids.

This clone was observed a handful of times. The chain is built from TRBV18 and TRBJ2-7; D is possibly TRBD1 (5 bases). The CDR3 sequence is 14 residues long. Germline loops: CDR1 KGHSH, CDR2 LQKENI. Trimming shortened V by 4 bases and J by 2 bases, and 12 bases separated the two germline ends. CDR3 region: CASSQGLLTYEQYF. The CDR3, as DNA: TGTGCCAGCTCACAGGGGCTTCTAACCTACGAGCAGTACTTC.

This clone was seen only a few times. A junction end diverges from the germline sequence, so it may reflect a read error. The chain joins TRBV5-1 to TRBJ2-1; D call uncertain. CDR1 and CDR2 from the germline V gene are SGHRS and YFSETQ. The CDR3 runs 15 residues. CDR3 in DNA: TGCGCCAGCAGCTTGGTTCTGGGCTCCGACAATGAGCAGTTCTTC. Residues: CASSLVLGSDNEQFF. Full variable domain (rest looked up from reference TRBV5-1 and TRBJ2-1): KAGVTQTPRYLIKTRGQQVTLSCSPISGHRSVSWYQQTPGQGLQFLFEYFSETQRNKGNFPGRFSGRQFSNSRSEMNVSTLELGDSALYLCASSLVLGSDNEQFFGPGTRLTVL.

This clone came up a few times. V and J are TRBV2 and TRBJ2-2, with no clear D. Between the trimmed V and J ends, which lost 4 bases and 3 bases, there was a span of 9 bases. CDR1 and CDR2 (germline): SNHLY, FYNNEI. This CDR3 has 14 amino acids. The CDR3 region is CASSGDRDTGELFF. The CDR3 coding sequence is TGTGCCAGCAGTGGAGATCGCGACACCGGGGAGCTGTTTTTT.

CDR3 coding DNA: TGCAGCGTTGCTGGACTAGCGGGACTATTAGCCAAAAACATTCAGTACTTC. This sequence encodes CSVAGLAGLLAKNIQYF. The V gene is TRBV29-1, the J gene TRBJ2-4; 12 bases are a match to TRBD2. CDR3 length: 17 amino acids. Unmatched junction bases numbered 7, after V lost 4 bases and J lost 0 bases. Looked up from germline, CDR1 is SQVTM and CDR2 is ANQGSEA.

The rearrangement joins TRBV19 to TRBJ2-7; D is tentatively TRBD1 or TRBD2 (6 bases each). Germline CDR1 LNHDA, CDR2 SQIVND (reference sequence). The CDR3 has 16 amino acids. With 1 base removed from V and 6 bases from J, the gap between germline ends came to 19 bases. The CDR3: CASSIAGAQGFAEQYF. CDR3 in DNA: TGTGCCAGTAGTATAGCGGGGGCACAGGGATTCGCCGAGCAGTACTTC.